Sequencing of this T cell receptor (beta chain) was carried out in a study of T cell responses to AZD1222 COVID-19 vaccine. Looking at the study overall: Whether given at about 4 or about 12 weeks, second doses were pooled.

The junction had 10 bases not matched to a gene; V was cut back by 7 bases and J by 5 bases. Germline V gene data show CDR1 as MDHEN and CDR2 as SYDVKM. The CDR3 extends over 17 amino acids. Findings and limits, study-wide: Nearly half of the spike-specific TCRs reportedly recognize variant regions that carry no mutations.

This clone has more than one count but fewer than ten. Its antigen is undetermined. Generated by immunoSEQ multiplex PCR, the TCRdb table keeps only in-frame clones and is missing some. The data hold 150,000 to 200,000 clones, with 85% to 90% observed a single time. The receptor was derived from an adult in good health. The J gene is TRBJ2-3, the V gene TRBV28; TRBD2 aligns across 15 bases. The input for sequencing was peripheral blood, taken on day 0 of AZD1222 vaccination. CDR3 in amino acids: CASTPEPGLAGGDTQYF. The CDR3 nucleotides are TGTGCCAGCACCCCAGAGCCGGGACTAGCGGGAGGAGATACGCAGTATTTT.